The clone carrying this T cell receptor (beta chain) was found a few times. Produced via immunoSEQ multiplex PCR; TCRdb's table is partial and in-frame only. The sample lists fewer than 300,000 clones, 80% to 90% seen once, with roughly 16% in the top ten. The data belong to a study of blood T cell repertoires in COVID-19. Per the germline V gene, CDR1 is SGHRS and CDR2 is YFSETQ. The V gene lost 3 bases and the J gene lost 8 bases, with 24 bases spanning the gap. This CDR3 is built from 17 residues. The receptor was derived from a man aged 18 to 30 who had recovered from COVID-19. V is TRBV5-1 and J is TRBJ2-1; D possibly corresponds to TRBD2 (5 bases). The sample comprised PBMCs or T cells enriched from blood (not recorded which). CDR3 loop: CASSSQRLSGSGDEQFF. The CDR3 coding sequence is TGCGCCAGCAGCTCACAAAGACTCAGCGGAAGTGGGGATGAGCAGTTCTTC.